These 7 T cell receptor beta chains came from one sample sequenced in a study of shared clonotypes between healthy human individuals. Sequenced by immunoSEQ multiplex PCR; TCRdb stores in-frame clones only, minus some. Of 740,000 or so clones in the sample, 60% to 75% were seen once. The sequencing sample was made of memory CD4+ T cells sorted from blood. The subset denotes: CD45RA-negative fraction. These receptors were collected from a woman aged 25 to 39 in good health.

The CDR3 coding sequence is TGTGCCATCAAAGCCGAAGGGGAGACCCAGTACTTC. Its protein is CAIKAEGETQYF. The rearrangement uses TRBV10-3 and TRBJ2-5, with D unresolved. The CDR3 has 12 amino acids. The V and J ends lost 7 bases and 5 bases respectively, with 11 bases between them. From germline, CDR1 is ENHRY and CDR2 SYGVKD.

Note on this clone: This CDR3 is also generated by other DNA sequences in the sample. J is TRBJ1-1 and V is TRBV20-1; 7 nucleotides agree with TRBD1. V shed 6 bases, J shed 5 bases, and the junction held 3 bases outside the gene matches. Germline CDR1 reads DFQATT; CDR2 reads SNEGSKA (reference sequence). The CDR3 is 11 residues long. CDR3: CSAPTGTEAFF. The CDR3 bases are TGCAGTGCCCCGACAGGGACTGAAGCTTTCTTT.

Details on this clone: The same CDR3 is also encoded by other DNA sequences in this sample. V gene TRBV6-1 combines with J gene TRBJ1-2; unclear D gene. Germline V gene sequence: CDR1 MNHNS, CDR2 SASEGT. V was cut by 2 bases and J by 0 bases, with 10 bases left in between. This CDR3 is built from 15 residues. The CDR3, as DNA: TGTGCCAGCAGTGAATCTCCCTTAGCTAACTATGGCTACACCTTC. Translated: CASSESPLANYGYTF.

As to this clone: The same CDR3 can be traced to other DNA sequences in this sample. The CDR3 DNA sequence: TGTGCCAGCAGTCTCCCGGGACAGGGGAATGAAAAACTGTTTTTT. This codes for CASSLPGQGNEKLFF. This chain links TRBV28 with TRBJ1-4, with TRBD1 identical over 10 bases. The CDR3 is made up of 15 amino acids. V shed 5 bases and J 5 bases; nucleotides not matched to a gene: 5. Per germline, CDR1 MDHEN and CDR2 SYDVKM.

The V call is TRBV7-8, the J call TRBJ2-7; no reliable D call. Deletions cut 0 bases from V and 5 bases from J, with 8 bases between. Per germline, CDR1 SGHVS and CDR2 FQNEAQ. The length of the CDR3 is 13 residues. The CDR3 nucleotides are TGTGCCAGCAGCTTAGCGCTGGTGAACGAGCAGTACTTC. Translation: CASSLALVNEQYF.

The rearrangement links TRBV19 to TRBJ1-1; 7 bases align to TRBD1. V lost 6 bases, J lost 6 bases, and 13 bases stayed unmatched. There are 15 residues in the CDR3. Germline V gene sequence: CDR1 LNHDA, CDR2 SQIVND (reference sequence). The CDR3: CASRLSVAGGSEAFF. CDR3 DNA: TGTGCCAGTAGGCTGAGCGTGGCAGGGGGATCTGAAGCTTTCTTT. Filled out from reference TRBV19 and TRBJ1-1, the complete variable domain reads DGGITQSPKYLFRKEGQNVTLSCEQNLNHDAMYWYRQDPGQGLRLIYYSQIVNDFQKGDIAEGYSVSREKKESFPLTVTSAQKNPTAFYLCASRLSVAGGSEAFFGQGTRLTVV.

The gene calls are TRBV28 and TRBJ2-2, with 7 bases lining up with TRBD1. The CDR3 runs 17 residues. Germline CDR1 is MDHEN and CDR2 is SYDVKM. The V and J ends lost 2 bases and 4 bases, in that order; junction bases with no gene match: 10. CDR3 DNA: TGTGCCAGCAGTTTAATTAGTGAGGGGGCCGGCACCGGGGAGCTGTTTTTT. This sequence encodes CASSLISEGAGTGELFF.